Presented here are 26 T cell receptor beta chains from one specimen sequenced in a study of Graves' ophthalmopathy and Graves' hyperthyroidism. RNA served as the template for amplifying TCR beta CDR3 regions. The workflow started with a first-round RT-PCR run with HTBI primers and then moved on to a second-round multiplex PCR. TCRdb processed the multiplex PCR reads anew with MiXCR; each CDR3 protein has one entry. The sample shows some 370,000 distinct CDR3 sequences, about a sixth of them seen only once. Sample: peripheral blood. The receptors shown here come from an adult woman with stable Graves' hyperthyroidism.

This clonotype was found many times. The rearrangement joins TRBV4-2 to TRBJ1-5, with no clear D. In germline, CDR1 is LGHNA, CDR2 YNFKEQ. There are 17 residues in the CDR3. Between the trimmed V and J ends, which lost 1 base and 5 bases, there was a span of 18 bases. This chain's CDR3 is CASSQVITVVHDQPQHF. As DNA, the CDR3 is TGTGCCAGCAGCCAAGTGATAACAGTCGTCCACGATCAGCCCCAGCATTTT.

This clonotype has ten or more counts. The rearrangement links TRBV4-1 to TRBJ1-6, with 11 bases fitting TRBD1. Germline CDR1 is MGHRA and CDR2 is YSYEKL. J was trimmed by 6 bases and V by 4 bases; bases with no gene match: 8. The CDR3 is 17 residues long. The CDR3 is CASSRGTGGITNSPLHF. CDR3 DNA: TGCGCCAGCAGCCGTGGGACAGGGGGAATCACTAATTCACCCCTCCACTTT.

In this sample, this clonotype turned up many times. V gene TRBV20-1 combines with J gene TRBJ1-2; a weak D match, TRBD1 (5 bases). With 3 bases removed from V and 4 bases from J, the gap between germline ends came to 18 bases. This CDR3 contains 15 residues. Germline V gene sequence: CDR1 DFQATT, CDR2 SNEGSKA (reference sequence). This chain's CDR3 is CSARDLGTDFYGYTF. The CDR3 DNA sequence: TGCAGTGCTAGGGACCTCGGGACGGATTTCTATGGCTACACCTTC.

This clonotype has a count of ten or more. The chain is built from TRBV2 and TRBJ2-5; 7 bases agree with TRBD2. V gave up 5 bases and J gave up 4 bases; unmatched junction bases: 13. The CDR3 is 16 residues long. Germline CDR1 and CDR2: SNHLY and FYNNEI. CDR3 in DNA: TGTGCCAGCAGTTACTTAGAGGGCGGGAGAGGAGAGACCCAGTACTTC. Protein product: CASSYLEGGRGETQYF. Combining the CDR3 with reference TRBV2 and TRBJ2-5 gives the whole variable domain EPEVTQTPSHQVTQMGQEVILRCVPISNHLYFYWYRQILGQKVEFLVSFYNNEISEKSEIFDDQFSVERPDGSNFTLKIRSTKLEDSAMYFCASSYLEGGRGETQYFGPGTRLLVL.

Details on this clonotype: Possible read error: a much larger clone is one base away. This chain links TRBV7-3 with TRBJ2-7; possibly TRBD2 for D (6 bases). The CDR3 is 15 amino acids. From germline, CDR1 is SGHTA and CDR2 FQGTGA. DNA for the CDR3: TGTGCCAGCAGCGTAACAGGCGGACTACAGGACGAGCAGTACTTC. Translation gives CASSVTGGLQDEQYF.

At least ten counts were recorded for this clonotype. The chain joins TRBV14 to TRBJ2-7, with TRBD2 as a possible D gene (6 bases). Trimming cost V 7 bases and J 0 bases, with 13 bases left between them. This CDR3 is 14 amino acids long. Germline CDR1 is SGHDN and CDR2 is FVKESK. The CDR3 here is CASTHVGSSYEQYF. CDR3 coding DNA: TGTGCCAGCACCCACGTCGGGAGCTCCTACGAGCAGTACTTC.

As concerns this clonotype: Mismatch with germline at one junction end may stem from a read error. The CDR3, as DNA: TGTGCCAGCAGTTTAGGAGGGGGGACGTACTTC. Protein: CASSLGGGTYF. J is TRBJ2-5 and V is TRBV24-1; perhaps D is TRBD1 or TRBD2 (6 bases each). The CDR3 spans 11 residues. Germline V gene lookup returns CDR1 KGHDR and CDR2 SFDVKD.

This clonotype was counted once. A much larger clone lies a single base off, so this may be a read error. Because the CDR3 is missing its conserved closing phenylalanine or tryptophan, this is likely a read error. J is TRBJ1-2 and V is TRBV10-3, with 8 bases matching TRBD1. Germline CDR1 and CDR2: ENHRY and SYGVKD. The CDR3 is 15 residues long. Trimming removed 6 bases from V and 4 bases from J; junction bases left unmatched: 10. CDR3 region: CAIRLTGTGGYGYTV. In DNA, the CDR3 is TGTGCCATCAGGCTTACCGGGACAGGAGGCTATGGCTACACCGTC.

This clonotype was picked up many times. V and J are TRBV27 and TRBJ1-2, with TRBD1 matching 8 bases. The CDR3 runs to 15 residues. The germline CDR1 and CDR2 sequences are MNHEY and SMNVEV (reference sequence). V was clipped by 5 bases and J by 2 bases; unmatched bases: 7. The CDR3 nucleotides are TGTGCCAGCAGTCTCCGGACAGGGAAGAACTATGGCTACACCTTC. It codes for CASSLRTGKNYGYTF.

In its sample, this clonotype was seen many times. The chain carries TRBV11-2 and TRBJ1-2, with TRBD1 matching over 9 bases. Trimming at V came to 5 bases and at J to 4 bases, leaving 2 bases not matched to a gene. There are 13 residues in the CDR3. Germline V gene sequence: CDR1 SGHAT, CDR2 FQNNGV. CDR3 nucleotide sequence: TGTGCCAGCAGCCCGGGACAGGGCTATGGCTACACCTTC. Translating gives CASSPGQGYGYTF.

Notes on this clonotype: The junction departs from germline at one end; a sequencing error may be responsible. The V call is TRBV3-1, the J call TRBJ2-5, with D maybe TRBD1 (6 bases). Looked up from germline, CDR1 is LGHDT and CDR2 is YNNKEL (reference sequence). This CDR3 is built from 12 residues. DNA for the CDR3: TGTGCCAGCAGCCAAGAAGGAACCAAGGGGGACTTC. Translation gives CASSQEGTKGDF.

The V call is TRBV24-1, the J call TRBJ1-2, with D possibly being TRBD1 (6 bases). The V gene's germline CDR1 is KGHDR and CDR2 SFDVKD. This CDR3 is built from 13 residues. Trimming pared 3 bases from V and 3 bases from J, leaving 7 bases between. DNA of the CDR3: TGTGCCACCAGTGATCACAGGGACTATGGCTACACCTTC. Protein product: CATSDHRDYGYTF.

There are many counts of this clonotype. The chain's CDR3 is CASSPAAGTVSYEQYF. The DNA for the CDR3 is TGTGCCAGCAGCCCCGCCGCCGGGACAGTTTCCTACGAGCAGTACTTC. The chain joins TRBV7-6 to TRBJ2-7, with 7 positions matching TRBD1. Germline CDR1 reads SGHVS; CDR2 reads FNYEAQ. The CDR3 runs 16 residues. V shed 5 bases, J shed 1 base, and the junction held 11 bases outside the gene matches.

This clonotype was observed at least ten times. The rearrangement joins TRBV6-2 or TRBV6-3 to TRBJ2-5, with a weak D call TRBD2 (5 bases). This CDR3 is built from 15 residues. Trimming shortened V by 7 bases and J by 4 bases, and 19 bases separated the two germline ends. Germline CDR1 is MNHEY and CDR2 is SVGEGT. The CDR3 reads CASTPARAGVETQYF. The CDR3 nucleotides read TGTGCCAGCACTCCCGCGAGGGCCGGAGTAGAGACCCAGTACTTC.

This clonotype was seen at least ten times. This rearrangement joins TRBV6-2 or TRBV6-3 to TRBJ1-1, with a possible D match to TRBD1 (6 bases). V lost 0 bases and J lost 11, with 10 bases in between. The CDR3 loop spans 12 amino acids. In germline, CDR1 is MNHEY, CDR2 SVGEGT. The CDR3 nucleotides are TGTGCCAGCAGTTACTCCGCGGGGGCGGCTTTCTTT. This encodes CASSYSAGAAFF.

This chain links TRBV12-3 or TRBV12-4 with TRBJ2-5, with 11 bases fitting TRBD2. The trim removed 5 bases at V and 5 bases at J, leaving 16 bases unmatched. The CDR3 consists of 18 residues. The CDR3 sequence: CASSTRTSGSRRGETQYF. The CDR3 coding sequence is TGTGCCAGCAGTACCAGGACTAGCGGGTCGAGGAGGGGGGAGACCCAGTACTTC.

The V call is TRBV25-1, the J call TRBJ2-7, with 14 positions matching TRBD2. The CDR3 is made up of 21 amino acids. The V gene's germline CDR1 is MGHDK and CDR2 SYGVNS. Trimming took 2 bases from V and 5 from J; bases not matched to a gene: 20. CDR3 bases: TGTGCCAGCAGTGAACCACCCCAGCCCGGGACTAGCGGGAGTTTTAGCGACGAGCAGTACTTC. Residues: CASSEPPQPGTSGSFSDEQYF.

This clonotype was found many times. The rearrangement joins TRBV6-2 or TRBV6-3 to TRBJ2-7; D might be TRBD1 or TRBD2, each matching 5 bases. Germline V CDR1 and CDR2: MNHEY, SVGEGT. CDR3 size: 12 residues. The V end was cut by 6 bases, the J end by 3 bases, with 9 bases between. CDR3 DNA sequence: TGTGCCAGCAGGGGGGTACTCTACGAGCAGTACTTC. Protein: CASRGVLYEQYF.

In its sample, this clonotype was seen many times. The rearrangement links TRBV12-3 or TRBV12-4 to TRBJ2-7, with a possible D match to TRBD2 (6 bases). CDR3 length: 15 amino acids. V lost 3 bases and J 3 bases, leaving 15 bases between the germline ends. CDR3 sequence: CASSLFGSGNYEQYF. The CDR3 DNA follows: TGTGCCAGCAGTTTGTTTGGTAGCGGAAACTACGAGCAGTACTTC.

This clonotype was found many times. V gene TRBV2 combines with J gene TRBJ2-7, with D possibly being TRBD1 (6 bases). Germline V gene data show CDR1 as SNHLY and CDR2 as FYNNEI. This CDR3 contains 13 residues. Trimming removed 6 bases from V and 1 base from J, with 10 bases in between. The CDR3: CASRPDSSYEQYF. The CDR3 DNA follows: TGTGCCAGCAGGCCGGACAGTTCCTACGAGCAGTACTTC.

This clonotype has ten or more counts. V usage is TRBV28 and J usage is TRBJ1-1; unclear D gene. Per germline, CDR1 MDHEN and CDR2 SYDVKM. V shed 6 bases and J shed 3 bases, with 5 bases lying between them. The CDR3 spans 11 residues. The CDR3 reads CASRLHTEAFF. The CDR3 nucleotides read TGTGCCAGCAGATTGCACACTGAAGCTTTCTTT. Full variable domain (missing parts from reference TRBV28 and TRBJ1-1): DVKVTQSSRYLVKRTGEKVFLECVQDMDHENMFWYRQDPGLGLRLIYFSYDVKMKEKGDIPEGYSVSREKKERFSLILESASTNQTSMYLCASRLHTEAFFGQGTRLTVV.

This clonotype has a count of ten or more. The CDR3: CASSLEGDRGTSPLHF. The CDR3 nucleotides read TGTGCCAGCAGCTTAGAAGGGGACAGGGGGACTTCACCCCTCCACTTT. The V gene is TRBV7-6, the J gene TRBJ1-6; 11 bases are a match to TRBD1. Germline V gene sequence: CDR1 SGHVS, CDR2 FNYEAQ. V lost 1 base, J lost 9 bases, and 5 bases stayed unmatched. The CDR3 is 16 residues long.

V is TRBV10-3 and J is TRBJ1-6; TRBD1 aligns across 7 bases. With V trimmed by 2 bases and J by 5 bases, 3 bases remained unmatched. The CDR3 contains 15 residues. CDR1 is ENHRY, CDR2 SYGVKD, per germline. The CDR3 DNA sequence: TGTGCCATCAGTGAGCAGGGGGGAAATAATTCACCCCTCCACTTT. Its protein product is CAISEQGGNNSPLHF.

The table lists this clonotype with many counts. The J gene is TRBJ1-1, the V gene TRBV18, with a tentative D call TRBD1 (6 bases). The CDR3 is made up of 13 amino acids. Trimming left V 5 bases short and J 4 bases short, with 11 bases between. Germline CDR1 reads KGHSH; CDR2 reads LQKENI. This chain's CDR3 is CASSAEGGTEAFF. CDR3 nucleotide sequence: TGTGCCAGCTCAGCCGAAGGGGGCACTGAAGCTTTCTTT.

This clonotype was observed at least ten times. The chain joins TRBV6-2 or TRBV6-3 to TRBJ2-2; D not resolved. CDR1 is MNHEY and CDR2 is SVGEGT in the germline V gene. The CDR3 runs 16 residues. The ends were cut back, 0 bases at V and 2 bases at J, with 10 bases in the middle. CDR3 sequence (DNA): TGTGCCAGCAGTTACTCAGTAAAGGGTAACACCGGGGAGCTGTTTTTT. This encodes CASSYSVKGNTGELFF.

This clonotype was seen more than once but under ten times. The CDR3 DNA is TGCGCCAGCAGCTCCGGGACACACTCCTACGAGCAGTACTTC. Residues: CASSSGTHSYEQYF. The chain has TRBV5-1 and TRBJ2-7; TRBD1 is a possible D gene (6 bases). Trimming left V 3 bases short and J 0 bases short, with 10 bases between. CDR1 is SGHRS and CDR2 is YFSETQ in the germline V gene. This CDR3 comprises 14 residues.